This TCR beta chain is drawn from a study of cytomegalovirus exposure and HLA in healthy donors. Whole-study results and caveats: With further analysis later on, most CMV-associated TCR beta chains appeared HLA-restricted. It emerged from a later analysis that several of the most significant clusters appeared to be linked to common viral pathogens. Across HLA loci, a later analysis found differing TCR association rates, with DRB1 most and HLA-C fewest.

J gave up 11 bases and V 0 bases, and 18 bases lay outside the gene matches. Germline CDR1 LGHNA, CDR2 YSLEER. The CDR3 loop spans 18 amino acids. The PCR contained 60 Vbeta and 13 Jbeta primers. In the original analysis: Roughly 80 million unique TCR beta chains, roughly 10 million shared, were counted in a later analysis. Method: immunoSEQ multiplex PCR; TCRdb's copy keeps in-frame clones and lacks some. That table furnishes V, J and clone size, whereas the DNA furnished D and trimming. The data show 65,000 to 90,000 clones, and the top ten clones hold 2.4%. A remark on this clone: The antigen is unknown.

The sample taken for sequencing was PBMCs. V usage is TRBV4-3 and J usage is TRBJ1-4, with 7 bases aligning to TRBD1. The clonotype originates from a female donor in good health and CMV-seropositive. CDR3 sequence reads: CASSQDLDRVWEKGKLFF. As DNA, the CDR3 is TGCGCCAGCAGCCAAGATCTCGACAGGGTATGGGAGAAAGGGAAACTGTTTTTT.